A single sample is the source of the 14 T cell receptor beta chains below, sequenced in a study of blood T cells in healthy people across ages. Using a J-beta primer mix together with a sample-barcoded 5' primer, a second PCR was run for roughly 6 to 11 cycles. MiXCR, applied by TCRdb to the 5' RACE reads, yields one record per CDR3 protein. The sample has hundreds of thousands of distinct CDR3 sequences; about 30% are singletons. What was sequenced was blood. These TCRs come from a woman of 80 years or more in good health.

This chain uses TRBV3-1 with TRBJ2-1; a weak D match, TRBD2 (7 bases). This CDR3 has 15 amino acids. From germline, CDR1 is LGHDT and CDR2 YNNKEL (reference sequence). V was pared by 6 bases and J by 4 bases, with 16 bases between. CDR3 DNA sequence: TGTGCCAGCAGATCCGGGGGGCGCCGATACAATGAGCAGTTCTTC. Residues: CASRSGGRRYNEQFF.

This clonotype was observed many times. The chain recombines TRBV5-1 with TRBJ1-6; D not resolved. V shed 0 bases and J shed 9 bases, with 10 bases lying between them. Germline CDR1 is SGHRS and CDR2 is YFSETQ. The length of the CDR3 is 14 residues. As DNA, the CDR3 is TGCGCCAGCAGCTTGGGTGCAGGCGTTTCACCCCTCCACTTT. Its protein product is CASSLGAGVSPLHF.

The chain has TRBV7-6 and TRBJ2-7; TRBD2 matches at 16 bases. This CDR3 contains 19 residues. CDR1 and CDR2 (germline): SGHVS, FNYEAQ. V shed 4 bases and J 0 bases; nucleotides not matched to a gene: 9. The CDR3 DNA reads TGTGCCAGCAGCTCAACGGGACTAGCGGGAGGGATAAGCTCCTACGAGCAGTACTTC. This gives the protein CASSSTGLAGGISSYEQYF. The full variable domain, completed using reference TRBV7-6 and TRBJ2-7, is GAGVSQSPRYKVTKRGQDVALRCDPISGHVSLYWYRQALGQGPEFLTYFNYEAQQDKSGLPNDRFSAERPEGSISTLTIQRTEQRDSAMYRCASSSTGLAGGISSYEQYFGPGTRLTVT.

This clonotype was counted many times. J is TRBJ1-1 and V is TRBV12-3 or TRBV12-4; 9 bases map to TRBD1. This CDR3 contains 14 residues. With 7 bases clipped from V and 1 base from J, the junction kept 4 bases outside the gene matches. The DNA of the CDR3 is TGTGCCAGCAACCCGACAGGGGGGAACACTGAAGCTTTCTTT. This encodes CASNPTGGNTEAFF.

V is TRBV7-3 and J is TRBJ2-5; D is ambiguous. V was trimmed by 1 base and J by 5 bases, leaving 8 bases between them. The CDR3 consists of 13 residues. Germline V gives CDR1 SGHTA, CDR2 FQGTGA. This chain's CDR3 is CASSLIIGETQYF. The CDR3 DNA sequence: TGTGCCAGCAGCTTAATCATCGGGGAGACCCAGTACTTC.

This clonotype showed up just a few times. Just one base apart from a much larger clone, this may be a read error. The V and J genes are TRBV7-2 and TRBJ2-7; TRBD1 might be the D (6 bases). The V gene lost 4 bases and the J gene lost 7 bases, with 17 bases spanning the gap. The germline V gene has CDR1 SGHTA and CDR2 FQGNSA. This CDR3 comprises 14 residues. CDR3 DNA sequence: TGTGCCAGCAGCTCCCCCGCGAGGGACAATGAGCAGTACTTC. It translates to CASSSPARDNEQYF. Based on the CDR3 plus reference TRBV7-2 and TRBJ2-7, the full variable domain is GAGVSQSPSNKVTEKGKDVELRCDPISGHTALYWYRQSLGQGLEFLIYFQGNSAPDKSGLPSDRFSAERTGGSVSTLTIQRTQQEDSAVYLCASSSPARDNEQYFGPGTRLTVT.

This clonotype showed up just a few times. A much larger clone differs from this one at a single base, so this may be a read error. This chain links TRBV5-1 with TRBJ2-7, with a weak D call TRBD2 (6 bases). The CDR3 has 15 residues. The germline V gene has CDR1 SGHRS and CDR2 YFSETQ. The V gene lost 4 bases and the J gene lost 7 bases, with 21 bases spanning the gap. Written as DNA, the CDR3 is TGCGCCAGCAGCGTTGGCGGTGCGGGGTCGGCTGAGCAGTACTTC. It specifies CASSVGGAGSAEQYF.

Note on this clonotype: This may be a read error: a much more frequent sequence differs by one nucleotide. CDR3 protein: CASGRSGGFDTQYF. DNA for the CDR3: TGTGCCAGCGGCCGCAGCGGCGGTTTTGATACGCAGTATTTT. The chain is built from TRBV7-9 and TRBJ2-3; perhaps TRBD2 as D (5 bases). Between the trimmed V and J ends, which lost 8 bases and 6 bases, there was a span of 18 bases. Germline V CDR1 and CDR2: SEHNR, FQNEAQ (reference sequence). The CDR3 is 14 residues long.

The chain joins TRBV20-1 to TRBJ2-5; TRBD1 agrees at 7 bases. Germline CDR1 reads DFQATT; CDR2 reads SNEGSKA (reference sequence). The V segment lost 0 bases and the J segment 5 bases; nucleotides outside the gene matches: 9. The CDR3 is made up of 15 amino acids. CDR3 DNA sequence: TGCAGTGCTAGAGATCCGAAGGGGGCAGGGGAGACCCAGTACTTC. It yields the protein CSARDPKGAGETQYF.

In this sample, this clonotype turned up many times. The rearrangement uses TRBV5-5 and TRBJ2-3; the D is unclear. The germline V gene has CDR1 SGHKS and CDR2 YYEKEE (reference sequence). The CDR3 sequence is 14 residues long. The germline V and J ends were trimmed by 0 bases and 2 bases, with 7 bases remaining between them. The CDR3 region is CASSLDSYTDTQYF. The CDR3 DNA follows: TGTGCCAGCAGCTTGGACAGCTACACAGATACGCAGTATTTT.

This clonotype was recorded at least ten times. This chain joins TRBV6-2 or TRBV6-3 and TRBJ1-5; 8 bases align to TRBD1. This CDR3 has 15 amino acids. The germline CDR1 and CDR2 sequences are MNHEY and SVGEGT. Trimming at V came to 6 bases and at J to 1 base, leaving 5 bases not matched to a gene. The CDR3 region is CASRAGQGSNQPQHF. DNA for the CDR3: TGTGCCAGCAGAGCCGGACAGGGAAGCAATCAGCCCCAGCATTTT.

The table lists this clonotype with many counts. The rearrangement uses TRBV7-2 and TRBJ2-1; 12 bases are shared with TRBD2. CDR3 length equals 15 residues. Germline V gene data show CDR1 as SGHTA and CDR2 as FQGNSA. The J segment lost 7 bases and the V segment lost 1 base, leaving 2 bases of the junction unmatched. The CDR3: CASSLVLAGGNEQFF. The CDR3, as DNA: TGTGCCAGCAGCTTAGTACTAGCGGGGGGAAATGAGCAGTTCTTC.

The chain is built from TRBV27 and TRBJ2-1; 7 bases are shared with TRBD1. The CDR3 consists of 15 residues. Germline V CDR1 and CDR2: MNHEY, SMNVEV (reference sequence). V dropped 6 bases and J dropped 4; count of bases not matched to a gene: 9. In DNA form, the CDR3 reads TGTGCCAGCAGATTTCCGGGACAGCCATACAATGAGCAGTTCTTC. Its translation is CASRFPGQPYNEQFF.

This clonotype was found a few times. A much larger clone differs by one base, so this may be a read error. The chain's CDR3 is CASSSSSSYNEQYF. CDR3 coding DNA: TGCGCCAGCAGCTCCAGTAGCTCCTACAATGAGCAGTACTTC. The chain recombines TRBV5-1 with TRBJ2-1; no definite D call. The J call may be incorrect, as the DNA end agrees better with TRBJ2-7. This CDR3 has 14 amino acids. Germline-derived CDR1 and CDR2 are SGHRS and YFSETQ.